This T cell receptor beta chain was documented in a study of blood T cell repertoires in COVID-19. The age range of participants was about 18 to 100 years, with residence in under 25 US areas. Repertoires were generated with immunoSEQ multiplex PCR, while TCRdb's copy carries only in-frame clones and drops some. The table has some 330,000 clones, over 80% seen once. The CDR3 length is 15 residues. The ends were cut back, 4 bases at V and 1 base at J, with 13 bases in the middle. Germline V gives CDR1 PRHDT, CDR2 FYEKMQ (reference sequence). Sequencing input: PBMCs or T cells enriched from blood (not recorded which). The clonotype was recovered from a man aged 25-40 years who had recovered from COVID-19. This chain uses TRBV13 with TRBJ2-5; D possibly corresponds to TRBD1 (6 bases). CDR3 bases: TGTGCCAGCAGCTCGGTTAGGACAGCCCAAGAGACCCAGTACTTC. This sequence encodes CASSSVRTAQETQYF.